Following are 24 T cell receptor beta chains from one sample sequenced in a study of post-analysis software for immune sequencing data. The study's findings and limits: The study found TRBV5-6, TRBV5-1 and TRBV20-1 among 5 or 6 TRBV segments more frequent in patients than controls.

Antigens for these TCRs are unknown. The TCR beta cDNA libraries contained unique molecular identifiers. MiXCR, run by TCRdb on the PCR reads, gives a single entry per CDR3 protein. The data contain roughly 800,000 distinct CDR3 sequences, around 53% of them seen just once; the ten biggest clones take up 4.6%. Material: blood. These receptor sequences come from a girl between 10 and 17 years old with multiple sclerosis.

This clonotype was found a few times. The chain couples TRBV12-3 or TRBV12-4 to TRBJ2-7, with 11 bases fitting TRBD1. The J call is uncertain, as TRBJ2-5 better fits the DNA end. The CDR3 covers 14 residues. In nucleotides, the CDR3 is TGTGCCAGCAGTATGGACAGGGGGCGAGAGACCCAGTACTTC. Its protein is CASSMDRGRETQYF.

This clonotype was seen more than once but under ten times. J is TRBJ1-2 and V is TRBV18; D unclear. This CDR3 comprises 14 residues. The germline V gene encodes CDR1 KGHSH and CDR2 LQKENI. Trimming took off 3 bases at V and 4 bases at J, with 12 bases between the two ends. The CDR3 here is CASSPDTAIYGYTF. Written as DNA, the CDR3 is TGTGCCAGCTCACCCGATACCGCAATCTATGGCTACACCTTC.

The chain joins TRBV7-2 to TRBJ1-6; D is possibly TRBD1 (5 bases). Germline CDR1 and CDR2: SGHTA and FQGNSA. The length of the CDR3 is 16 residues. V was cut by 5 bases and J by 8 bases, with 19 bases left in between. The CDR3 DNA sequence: TGTGCCAGCAGCCCCCCCGGGGGAAGGAGGGATTCACCCCTCCACTTT. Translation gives CASSPPGGRRDSPLHF. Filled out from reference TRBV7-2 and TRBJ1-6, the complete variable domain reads GAGVSQSPSNKVTEKGKDVELRCDPISGHTALYWYRQSLGQGLEFLIYFQGNSAPDKSGLPSDRFSAERTGGSVSTLTIQRTQQEDSAVYLCASSPPGGRRDSPLHFGNGTRLTVT.

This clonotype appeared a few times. The CDR3 here is CASTVGISEQYF. The CDR3 nucleotides read TGTGCCAGCACCGTCGGCATCTCCGAGCAGTACTTC. This chain connects TRBV7-3 to TRBJ2-5; the D is unclear. The end of the DNA fits TRBJ2-7 better, so the J call may be wrong. Germline V gene sequence: CDR1 SGHTA, CDR2 FQGTGA. The CDR3 sequence is 12 residues long.

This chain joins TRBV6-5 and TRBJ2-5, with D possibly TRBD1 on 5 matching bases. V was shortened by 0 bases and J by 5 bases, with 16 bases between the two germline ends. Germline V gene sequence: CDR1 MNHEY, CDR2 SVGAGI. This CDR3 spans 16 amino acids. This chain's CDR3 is CASSYSPGFYMETQYF. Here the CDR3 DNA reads TGTGCCAGCAGTTACTCGCCAGGGTTTTACATGGAGACCCAGTACTTC.

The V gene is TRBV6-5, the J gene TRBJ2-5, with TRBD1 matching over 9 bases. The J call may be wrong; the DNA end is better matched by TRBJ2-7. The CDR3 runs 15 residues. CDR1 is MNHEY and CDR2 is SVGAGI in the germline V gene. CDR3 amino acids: CASSYTETGGYEQYF. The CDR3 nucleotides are TGTGCCAGCAGTTACACGGAGACAGGGGGGTACGAGCAGTACTTC.

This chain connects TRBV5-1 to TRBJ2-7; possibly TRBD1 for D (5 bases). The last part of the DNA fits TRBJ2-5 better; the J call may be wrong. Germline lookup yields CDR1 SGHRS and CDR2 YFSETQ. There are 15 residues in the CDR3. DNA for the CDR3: TGCGCCAGCAGCGCAAACAGGCCTTTGGAAGAGACCCAGTACTTC. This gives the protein CASSANRPLEETQYF.

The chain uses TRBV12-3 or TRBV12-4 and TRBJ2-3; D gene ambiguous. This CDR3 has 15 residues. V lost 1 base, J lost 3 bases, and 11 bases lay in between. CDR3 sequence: CASSLGLGITDTQYF. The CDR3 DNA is TGTGCCAGCAGTTTAGGTCTGGGGATAACAGATACGCAGTATTTT.

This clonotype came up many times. This CDR3 reads CASTSGRAGSYEQYF. The CDR3 nucleotides are TGTGCCAGTACTAGCGGGAGGGCCGGGTCCTACGAGCAGTACTTC. The chain links TRBV12-3 or TRBV12-4 to TRBJ2-7, with 13 bases aligning to TRBD2. This CDR3 is built from 15 residues. V lost 9 bases, J lost 1 base, and 6 bases stayed unmatched.

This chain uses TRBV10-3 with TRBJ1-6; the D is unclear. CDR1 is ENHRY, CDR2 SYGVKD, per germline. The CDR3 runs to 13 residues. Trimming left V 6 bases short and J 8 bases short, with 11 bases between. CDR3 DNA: TGTGCCATCAGAGACAAGGTTGATTCACCCCTCCACTTT. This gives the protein CAIRDKVDSPLHF.

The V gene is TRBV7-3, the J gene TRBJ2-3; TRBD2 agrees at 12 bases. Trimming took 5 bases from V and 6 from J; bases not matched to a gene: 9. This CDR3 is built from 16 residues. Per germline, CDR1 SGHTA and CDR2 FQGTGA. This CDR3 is CASSPDLAGGPDTQYF. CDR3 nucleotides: TGTGCCAGCAGCCCAGATCTAGCGGGGGGGCCGGATACGCAGTATTTT.

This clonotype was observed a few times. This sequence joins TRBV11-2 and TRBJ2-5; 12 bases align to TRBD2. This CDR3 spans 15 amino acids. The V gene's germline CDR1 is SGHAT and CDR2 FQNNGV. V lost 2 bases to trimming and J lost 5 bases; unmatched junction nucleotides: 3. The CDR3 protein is CASSLRLAGVETQYF. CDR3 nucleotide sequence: TGTGCCAGCAGCTTAAGACTAGCGGGGGTTGAGACCCAGTACTTC. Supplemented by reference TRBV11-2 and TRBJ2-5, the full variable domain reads EAGVAQSPRYKIIEKRQSVAFWCNPISGHATLYWYQQILGQGPKLLIQFQNNGVVDDSQLPKDRFSAERLKGVDSTLKIQPAKLEDSAVYLCASSLRLAGVETQYFGPGTRLLVL.

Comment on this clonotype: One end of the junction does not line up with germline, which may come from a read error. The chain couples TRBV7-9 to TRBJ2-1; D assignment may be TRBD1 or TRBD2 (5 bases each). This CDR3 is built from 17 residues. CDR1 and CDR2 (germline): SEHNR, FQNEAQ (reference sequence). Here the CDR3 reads CASSSDTGTSEYNGQFF. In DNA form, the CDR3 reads TGTGCCAGCAGCTCAGACACCGGGACCAGCGAATACAATGGGCAGTTCTTC.

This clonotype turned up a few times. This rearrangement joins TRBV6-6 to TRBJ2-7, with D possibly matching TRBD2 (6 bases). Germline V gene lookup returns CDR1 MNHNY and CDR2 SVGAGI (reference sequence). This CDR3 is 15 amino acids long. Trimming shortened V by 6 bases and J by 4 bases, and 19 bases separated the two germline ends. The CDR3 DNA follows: TGTGCCAGCAGCAAGGGGCGCGGGGTTGGTTACGAGCAGTACTTC. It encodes CASSKGRGVGYEQYF.

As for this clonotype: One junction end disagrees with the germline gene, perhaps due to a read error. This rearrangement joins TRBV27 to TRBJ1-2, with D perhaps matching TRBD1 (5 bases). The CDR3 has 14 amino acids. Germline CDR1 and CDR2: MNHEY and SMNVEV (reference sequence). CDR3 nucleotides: TGTGCCAGCAGTTTAGCCCCAGGGCACTATGACTACACCTTC. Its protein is CASSLAPGHYDYTF.

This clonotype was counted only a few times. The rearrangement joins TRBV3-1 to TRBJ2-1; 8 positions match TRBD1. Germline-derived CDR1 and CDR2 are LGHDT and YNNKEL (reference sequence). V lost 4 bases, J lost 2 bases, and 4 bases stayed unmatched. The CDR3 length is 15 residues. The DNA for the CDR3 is TGTGCCAGCAGCCGAGGGACAGGCCCCTACAATGAGCAGTTCTTC. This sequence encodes CASSRGTGPYNEQFF.

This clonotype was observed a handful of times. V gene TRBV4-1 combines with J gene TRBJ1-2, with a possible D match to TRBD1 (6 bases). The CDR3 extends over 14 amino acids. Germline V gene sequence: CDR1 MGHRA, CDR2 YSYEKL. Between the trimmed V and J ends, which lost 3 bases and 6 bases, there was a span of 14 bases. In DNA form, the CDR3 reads TGCGCCAGCAGCCACCACAGGGCGGCTGATGGCTACACCTTC. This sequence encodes CASSHHRAADGYTF.

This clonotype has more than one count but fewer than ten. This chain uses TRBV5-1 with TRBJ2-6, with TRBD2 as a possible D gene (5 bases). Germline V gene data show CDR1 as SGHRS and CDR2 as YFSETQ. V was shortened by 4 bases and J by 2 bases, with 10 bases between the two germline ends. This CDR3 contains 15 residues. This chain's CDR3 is CASSLGLPGANVLTF. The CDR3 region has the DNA TGCGCCAGCAGCCTAGGACTCCCTGGGGCCAACGTCCTGACTTTC.

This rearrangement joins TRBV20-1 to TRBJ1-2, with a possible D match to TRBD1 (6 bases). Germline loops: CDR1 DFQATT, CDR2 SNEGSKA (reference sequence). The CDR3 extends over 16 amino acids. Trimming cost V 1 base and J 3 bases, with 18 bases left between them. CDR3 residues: CSARGPRDTGHYGYTF. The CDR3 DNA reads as TGCAGTGCTAGAGGCCCCCGGGACACCGGCCACTATGGCTACACCTTC.

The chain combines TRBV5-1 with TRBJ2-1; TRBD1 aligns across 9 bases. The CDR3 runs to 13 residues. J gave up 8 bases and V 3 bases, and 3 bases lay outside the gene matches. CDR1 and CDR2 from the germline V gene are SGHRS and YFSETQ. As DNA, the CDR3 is TGCGCCAGCAGCTGGACAGGGGCCGATGAGCAGTTCTTC. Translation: CASSWTGADEQFF.

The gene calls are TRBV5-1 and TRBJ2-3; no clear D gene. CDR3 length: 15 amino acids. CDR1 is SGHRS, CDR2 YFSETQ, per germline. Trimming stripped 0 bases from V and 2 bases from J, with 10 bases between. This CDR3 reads CASSLDPGSTDTQYF. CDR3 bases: TGCGCCAGCAGCTTGGATCCGGGCTCCACAGATACGCAGTATTTT.

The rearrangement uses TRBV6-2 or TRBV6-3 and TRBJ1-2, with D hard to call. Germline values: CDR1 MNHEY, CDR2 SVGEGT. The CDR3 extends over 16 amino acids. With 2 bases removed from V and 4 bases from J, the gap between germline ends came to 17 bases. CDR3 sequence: CASSYHGLKRSYGYTF. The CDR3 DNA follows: TGTGCCAGCAGTTACCATGGACTCAAAAGGTCCTATGGCTACACCTTC.

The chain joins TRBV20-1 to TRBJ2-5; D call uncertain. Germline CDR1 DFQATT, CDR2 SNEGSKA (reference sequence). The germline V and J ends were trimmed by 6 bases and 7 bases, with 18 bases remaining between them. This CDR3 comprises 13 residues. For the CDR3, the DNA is TGCAGTGCCCCCGCCGGAGAGCCGGGGACCCAGTACTTC. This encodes CSAPAGEPGTQYF.

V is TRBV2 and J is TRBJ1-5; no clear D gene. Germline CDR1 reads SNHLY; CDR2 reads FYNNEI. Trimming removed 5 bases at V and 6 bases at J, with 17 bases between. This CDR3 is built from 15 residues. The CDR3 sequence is CASSSQAHVGQPQHF. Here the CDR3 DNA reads TGTGCCAGCAGTAGCCAGGCCCACGTTGGTCAGCCCCAGCATTTT.